The clone carrying this T cell receptor beta chain is a singleton in its sample. This entry comes from a study of blood T cell repertoires in COVID-19. Across the study: T cells, B-cell-depleted T cells, or PBMCs provided the cDNA or gDNA that served as material.

This CDR3 is built from 15 residues. V shed 0 bases, J shed 9 bases, and the junction held 8 bases outside the gene matches. CDR1 is LGHDT, CDR2 YNNKEL, per germline (reference sequence). Original processing notes: Nucleated cell number was recorded as an estimate derived from reference gene primer amplification. The table came from immunoSEQ multiplex PCR; TCRdb's copy has only in-frame clones and leaves some out. That table furnishes V, J and clone size, whereas the DNA furnished D and trimming. The sample lists tens of thousands of clones, about four fifths occurring once. J is TRBJ2-1 and V is TRBV3-1 (or the pseudogene TRBV3-2); 7 bases map to TRBD2. The material sequenced was peripheral blood. The source is a human donor in a cohort sampled during active COVID-19. In DNA, the CDR3 is TGTGCCAGCAGCCAAGAGGAACTCATAGCGGGTGAGCAGTTCTTC. It encodes CASSQEELIAGEQFF.